Listed here are 24 T cell receptor beta chains from one sample, sequenced in a study (dated by TCRdb to about 2015). The library was built by means of 5' RACE. Sequenced using an Illumina MiSeq. Using fastp at Q25 and MiXCR, TCRdb reprocessed the public reads and kept productive beta chains. Each entry merges the rows of one CDR3 protein and shows their most common DNA and genes. Recorded for this sample are about 5,400 distinct CDR3 sequences; 52% of them occurred a single time. 3% to 4.5% of the sample lies in the top ten. Sequencing was performed on memory CD4+ T cells sorted from blood. The cell subset or site label corresponds to: memory CD4+ T cells, CD4+CD45RO+CD25-. These receptors originate from a female donor with breast cancer.

V gene TRBV20-1 combines with J gene TRBJ2-3; no clear D gene. The V end lost 2 bases, the J end lost 1 base, and 13 bases lay between the germline ends. Germline values: CDR1 DFQATT, CDR2 SNEGSKA (reference sequence). The length of the CDR3 is 15 residues. The CDR3 DNA is TGCAGTGCTAGAATCTTTTCTGGGGGCACAGATACGCAGTATTTT. It codes for CSARIFSGGTDTQYF.

This clonotype occurred a few times. The chain combines TRBV3-1 with TRBJ2-5; TRBD1 agrees at 9 bases. V dropped 2 bases and J dropped 5; count of bases not matched to a gene: 6. CDR3 length equals 15 residues. Germline-derived CDR1 and CDR2 are LGHDT and YNNKEL (reference sequence). The CDR3 nucleotides read TGTGCCAGCAGCCAATATACAGGGGGCGAGGAGACCCAGTACTTC. Residues: CASSQYTGGEETQYF.

This chain uses TRBV15 with TRBJ1-2, with TRBD1 matching 11 bases. The CDR3 has 15 amino acids. Losses at the gene ends were 8 bases for V and 2 bases for J; bases not matched to a gene: 7. Germline-derived CDR1 and CDR2 are LNHNV and YYDKDF (reference sequence). CDR3 sequence reads: CATSIGTGGNYGYTF. In DNA, the CDR3 is TGTGCCACCTCCATAGGGACAGGGGGGAACTATGGCTACACCTTC.

The V gene is TRBV10-1, the J gene TRBJ2-3; D gene unclear. Trimming took off 5 bases at V and 4 bases at J, with 7 bases between the two ends. The germline CDR1 and CDR2 sequences are WNHNN and SYGVQD (reference sequence). The CDR3 runs to 12 residues. The CDR3 DNA reads TGCGCCAGCAGTTCAGACCCAGATACGCAGTATTTT. This gives the protein CASSSDPDTQYF.

In this sample, this clonotype turned up a few times. The gene calls are TRBV20-1 and TRBJ2-3; tentatively, D is TRBD2 (6 bases). The length of the CDR3 is 16 residues. Trimming stripped 2 bases from V and 0 bases from J, with 15 bases between. Germline-derived CDR1 and CDR2 are DFQATT and SNEGSKA (reference sequence). CDR3 sequence reads: CSARRRKSGSTDTQYF. CDR3 DNA sequence: TGCAGTGCTAGACGGCGGAAAAGCGGGAGCACAGATACGCAGTATTTT.

In its sample, this clonotype was seen a few times. The J gene is TRBJ2-5, the V gene TRBV5-5; perhaps TRBD1 as D (5 bases). V shed 2 bases and J shed 4 bases, with 18 bases lying between them. The CDR3 is 16 amino acids. CDR1 is SGHKS, CDR2 YYEKEE, per germline (reference sequence). Here the CDR3 reads CASSFGPTTVGETQYF. CDR3 nucleotide sequence: TGTGCCAGCAGCTTTGGGCCAACGACAGTTGGAGAGACCCAGTACTTC.

This sequence joins TRBV20-1 and TRBJ2-5; 10 bases are shared with TRBD1. V lost 5 bases and J lost 1; bases outside the gene matches: 10. Germline CDR1 reads DFQATT; CDR2 reads SNEGSKA (reference sequence). The CDR3 loop spans 16 amino acids. This CDR3 is CSASDARDRGQETQYF. CDR3 sequence (DNA): TGCAGTGCTTCGGACGCTCGGGACAGGGGCCAAGAGACCCAGTACTTC.

This clonotype has more than one count but fewer than ten. This chain uses TRBV3-1 with TRBJ1-3, with 7 bases that match TRBD1. CDR1 and CDR2 from the germline V gene are LGHDT and YNNKEL (reference sequence). CDR3 length equals 14 residues. V gave up 2 bases and J gave up 4 bases; unmatched junction bases: 2. The CDR3 DNA reads as TGTGCCAGCAGCCAACGGGACAGCGGAAACACCATATATTTT. The encoded protein is CASSQRDSGNTIYF. Based on the CDR3 plus reference TRBV3-1 and TRBJ1-3, the full variable domain is DTAVSQTPKYLVTQMGNDKSIKCEQNLGHDTMYWYKQDSKKFLKIMFSYNNKELIINETVPNRFSPKSPDKAHLNLHINSLELGDSAVYFCASSQRDSGNTIYFGEGSWLTVV.

Sample share makes this clonotype medium-sized. The CDR3: CASSFSGNEKLFF. DNA of the CDR3: TGTGCCAGCAGCTTTTCCGGGAATGAAAAACTGTTTTTT. The chain employs TRBV5-5 and TRBJ1-4; D is ambiguous. Trimming pared 2 bases from V and 5 bases from J, leaving 7 bases between. Per germline, CDR1 SGHKS and CDR2 YYEKEE (reference sequence). CDR3 size: 13 residues. The whole variable domain, remainder taken from reference TRBV5-5 and TRBJ1-4, is DAGVTQSPTHLIKTRGQQVTLRCSPISGHKSVSWYQQVLGQGPQFIFQYYEKEERGRGNFPDRFSARQFPNYSSELNVNALLLGDSALYLCASSFSGNEKLFFGSGTQLSVL.

This clonotype was seen only a few times. V usage is TRBV6-5 and J usage is TRBJ2-7, with no clear D. V dropped 2 bases and J dropped 4 bases, with 9 bases sitting between them. Germline V CDR1 and CDR2: MNHEY, SVGAGI. The CDR3 spans 13 residues. The chain's CDR3 is CASSYGVGYEQYF. The CDR3 bases are TGTGCCAGCAGTTACGGTGTGGGATACGAGCAGTACTTC.

V gene TRBV6-1 combines with J gene TRBJ2-3, with a possible D match to TRBD1 (5 bases). The V gene's germline CDR1 is MNHNS and CDR2 SASEGT. This CDR3 region has 14 residues. V lost 4 bases and J 0 bases, leaving 8 bases between the germline ends. The CDR3 DNA follows: TGTGCCAGCAGTGTGACAGATAGCACAGATACGCAGTATTTT. Protein product: CASSVTDSTDTQYF.

With respect to this clonotype: A much more abundant neighbour one base away suggests this may be a read error. The rearrangement links TRBV20-1 to TRBJ2-5, with 8 bases lining up with TRBD2. Germline V gene data show CDR1 as DFQATT and CDR2 as SNEGSKA (reference sequence). The ends lost 3 bases at V and 4 bases at J; junction bases unmatched: 7. CDR3 length equals 14 residues. The CDR3 reads CSARRGAGRETQYF. Written as DNA, the CDR3 is TGCAGTGCTAGGCGGGGGGCTGGCCGAGAGACCCAGTACTTC.

V usage is TRBV29-1 and J usage is TRBJ1-1; D is unclear. CDR1 and CDR2 (germline): SQVTM, ANQGSEA. The CDR3 covers 12 residues. The V end lost 2 bases, the J end lost 4 bases, and 8 bases lay between the germline ends. Here the CDR3 reads CSVESGITEAFF. The CDR3 bases are TGCAGCGTTGAATCGGGAATCACTGAAGCTTTCTTT. The full variable domain, completed using reference TRBV29-1 and TRBJ1-1, is SAVISQKPSRDICQRGTSLTIQCQVDSQVTMMFWYRQQPGQSLTLIATANQGSEATYESGFVIDKFPISRPNLTFSTLTVSNMSPEDSSIYLCSVESGITEAFFGQGTRLTVV.

The rearrangement links TRBV5-5 to TRBJ1-5; the D is unclear. V lost 4 bases and J lost 0, with 8 bases in between. CDR1 is SGHKS, CDR2 YYEKEE, per germline (reference sequence). This CDR3 comprises 14 residues. The CDR3 DNA sequence: TGTGCCAGCAGCCCCCAGAATAGCAATCAGCCCCAGCATTTT. Protein: CASSPQNSNQPQHF.

This clonotype was counted a few times. This rearrangement joins TRBV7-2 to TRBJ1-6; TRBD1 might be the D (5 bases). The V gene's germline CDR1 is SGHTA and CDR2 FQGNSA. This CDR3 has 15 residues. Trimming stripped 3 bases from V and 5 bases from J, with 11 bases between. This chain's CDR3 is CASSFQGWNNSPLHF. The CDR3 DNA sequence: TGTGCCAGCAGCTTCCAGGGCTGGAATAATTCACCCCTCCACTTT.

This chain links TRBV20-1 with TRBJ2-5, with D possibly matching TRBD1 (6 bases). The CDR3 contains 13 residues. The germline CDR1 and CDR2 sequences are DFQATT and SNEGSKA (reference sequence). Trimming shortened V by 6 bases and J by 1 base, and 12 bases separated the two germline ends. For the CDR3, the DNA is TGCAGTGCCCCGAAAGGGGGCCAAGAGACCCAGTACTTC. Its protein product is CSAPKGGQETQYF.

The gene calls are TRBV5-1 and TRBJ1-2, with D uncertain. The CDR3 spans 13 residues. The germline V and J ends were trimmed by 2 bases and 8 bases, with 13 bases remaining between them. CDR1 is SGHRS, CDR2 YFSETQ, per germline. CDR3 region: CASSFNTDGGYTF. The CDR3 nucleotides are TGCGCCAGCAGCTTTAATACGGACGGGGGCTACACCTTC. The full variable domain, in which reference TRBV5-1 and TRBJ1-2 provide the parts outside the CDR3, is KAGVTQTPRYLIKTRGQQVTLSCSPISGHRSVSWYQQTPGQGLQFLFEYFSETQRNKGNFPGRFSGRQFSNSRSEMNVSTLELGDSALYLCASSFNTDGGYTFGSGTRLTVV.

This clonotype came up a few times. The chain joins TRBV5-1 to TRBJ2-1; 8 bases map to TRBD2. The CDR3 is made up of 16 amino acids. Germline CDR1 reads SGHRS; CDR2 reads YFSETQ. The junction had 4 bases not matched to a gene; V was cut back by 2 bases and J by 0 bases. The CDR3 loop is CASSLERGSSYNEQFF. CDR3 nucleotides: TGCGCCAGCAGCTTAGAGCGGGGGAGCTCCTACAATGAGCAGTTCTTC. Combining the CDR3 with reference TRBV5-1 and TRBJ2-1 gives the whole variable domain KAGVTQTPRYLIKTRGQQVTLSCSPISGHRSVSWYQQTPGQGLQFLFEYFSETQRNKGNFPGRFSGRQFSNSRSEMNVSTLELGDSALYLCASSLERGSSYNEQFFGPGTRLTVL.

This chain uses TRBV5-1 with TRBJ2-2; D perhaps matches TRBD1 (5 bases). Germline V CDR1 and CDR2: SGHRS, YFSETQ. The CDR3 is 12 residues long. V was clipped by 5 bases and J by 4 bases, with 6 bases between them. The CDR3 spells CASSQGTGELFF. The CDR3 nucleotides read TGCGCCAGCAGTCAGGGCACCGGGGAGCTGTTTTTT.

This rearrangement joins TRBV2 to TRBJ1-1; D gene ambiguous. The CDR3 has 13 residues. The germline V gene encodes CDR1 SNHLY and CDR2 FYNNEI. Trimming removed 6 bases at V and 12 bases at J, with 20 bases between. The CDR3 region has the DNA TGTGCCAGCAGGGCCACGGGGTCCCCATTGTCTTTCTTT. This codes for CASRATGSPLSFF.

This chain connects TRBV11-3 to TRBJ2-1; 8 bases are a match to TRBD2. The CDR3 sequence is 15 residues long. J lost 0 bases, V lost 3 bases, and 1 base had no gene match. CDR1 and CDR2 from the germline V gene are SGHNT and YENEEA. The CDR3 loop reads CASSFRGGSYNEQFF. For the CDR3, the DNA is TGTGCCAGCAGCTTCCGGGGGGGCTCCTACAATGAGCAGTTCTTC.

The chain joins TRBV12-3 or TRBV12-4 to TRBJ2-1; the D is unclear. The CDR3 spans 16 residues. V was shortened by 3 bases and J by 2 bases, with 14 bases between the two germline ends. The CDR3 loop reads CASSFLELATYNEQFF. CDR3 in DNA: TGTGCCAGCAGTTTTTTAGAGCTGGCCACCTACAATGAGCAGTTCTTC.

By share, this clonotype counts as medium-sized (0.01 to 0.1%). CDR3 DNA: TGCGCCAGCAGCCAACTAGCGGGGGCCGGTAAACACAATGAGCAGTTCTTC. It translates to CASSQLAGAGKHNEQFF. This chain uses TRBV4-1 with TRBJ2-1, with 10 bases matching TRBD2. CDR3 length: 17 amino acids. Germline V gene lookup returns CDR1 MGHRA and CDR2 YSYEKL. With 2 bases clipped from V and 5 bases from J, the junction kept 9 bases outside the gene matches.

Only a few counts were recorded for this clonotype. The chain links TRBV20-1 to TRBJ1-3; D not resolved. Germline loops: CDR1 DFQATT, CDR2 SNEGSKA (reference sequence). The length of the CDR3 is 15 residues. V was trimmed by 1 base and J by 1 base, leaving 11 bases between them. CDR3 in amino acids: CSARATWPSGNTIYF. The CDR3 DNA is TGCAGTGCTAGAGCGACTTGGCCTTCTGGAAACACCATATATTTT.